Described below is a single T cell receptor beta chain sequence and its context. What this receptor recognizes is not known. Per-base quality was not reported, and no clone a single base away is much larger than it. Donors were 40 or so systemically healthy Caucasian individuals from Russia aged roughly 6 to 90 years. Around 9.7 milliliters of peripheral blood were collected from each donor into EDTA-treated Vacutainer tubes. Ficoll-Paque density-gradient centrifugation was used to isolate PBMCs, with at least 7 million per sample. Total RNA was extracted from PBMCs with Trizol reagent, with at least 6 micrograms obtained per sample. The percentages of naive CD45RAhigh/CD27high T cells were determined by flow cytometry on a PBMC aliquot from every donor. The sample originates from a study of blood T cells in healthy people across ages (dated by TCRdb to between 2014 and 2016). General notes on the study: In model experiments, template switching captured about one uniquely barcoded TCR beta cDNA molecule for every two T cells. The study measured age-related changes in TCR beta repertoire diversity using deep sequencing normalized with unique cDNA molecular identifiers. Four age groups were formed from the donors: young (average roughly 16 years), middle-aged (around 37), aged (62) and long-lived (approximately 80). To avoid experimental bias, donors of different ages were randomly spread across the sequencing lanes. Two additional independent replicas of 1 million unique cDNA reads from the same blood draw were analyzed for two donors (one aged 18 to 29 and one aged 80 or older). What the authors observed across the whole study: Compared with the aged group, the long-lived group had more naive CD4+ T cells, fewer expanded clones and increased TCR diversity, suggesting age selection. The CMV infection status of donors was not known, potentially confounding age-related changes in expanded clonotypes. Observed TCR beta diversity per million T cells fell roughly linearly with age, and a significant reduction was already apparent by age roughly 40. Observed TCR beta diversity correlated strongly with the percentage of naive T cells measured by flow cytometry. Bulk unsorted PBMC profiling prevented conclusive comparison of naive and antigen-experienced compartments. Estimates of total diversity from one million sequenced T cells were regarded as lower bounds and underestimates.

Receptor libraries were prepared by 5' RACE. The reads were generated on an Illumina HiSeq 2500. The second PCR ran for roughly 7 to 11 cycles and used a J-beta primer mix along with a sample-barcoded 5' primer. Each TCR beta cDNA molecule received a unique molecular identifier from a template-switch 5' adaptor carrying 12 random nucleotides. At least 3 million CDR3-containing paired-end reads were obtained from each sample. First-strand cDNA was synthesized from all RNA with the Mint cDNA synthesis kit, primed by a TRBC-specific oligonucleotide. All cDNA was treated with uracil-DNA glycosylase and then went through a first 18-cycle PCR with the universal primers M1SS and BC2_uni_R. The published analysis was carried out like this. For normalization, 1 million high-quality reads, each with a distinct molecular identifier, were randomly selected from each sample. Instead of being binned into consensus sequences, reads that shared molecular identifiers were thrown out. CDR3 identification, clonotype clustering and error correction used MiTCR with a Q25 quality threshold and the strictest error-elimination algorithm. A nonparametric unseen species model with Euler transformation was used to estimate lower-bound total TCR beta diversity. Using fastp at Q25 and MiXCR, TCRdb reprocessed the public reads and kept productive beta chains. Every entry covers one CDR3 protein and lists the most common genes and DNA from its rows. These V and J calls are TCRdb output, not the study's own analysis. This sample gives more than 1.4 million distinct CDR3 sequences in total; around two fifths of them show up just once. The ten largest clones add up to 7.9% of the sample.

V and J lose 7 bases and 3 bases, and a span of 17 bases separates them. The germline V gene encodes CDR1 DFQATT and CDR2 SNEGSKA (reference sequence). The CDR3 measures 14 amino acids from cysteine to phenylalanine. Only the CDR3 DNA is retained, 42 bases long and in frame from the first base. The sequence derives from a young woman in good health. This chain joins TRBV20-1 to TRBJ2-3; perhaps TRBD2 is the D gene, with 6 bases matching. The sample was blood. In nucleotides, the sequence is TGCAGTGGGAATTCCGGGGCGGGGACAGATACGCAGTATTTT. Its product reads: CSGNSGAGTDTQYF.